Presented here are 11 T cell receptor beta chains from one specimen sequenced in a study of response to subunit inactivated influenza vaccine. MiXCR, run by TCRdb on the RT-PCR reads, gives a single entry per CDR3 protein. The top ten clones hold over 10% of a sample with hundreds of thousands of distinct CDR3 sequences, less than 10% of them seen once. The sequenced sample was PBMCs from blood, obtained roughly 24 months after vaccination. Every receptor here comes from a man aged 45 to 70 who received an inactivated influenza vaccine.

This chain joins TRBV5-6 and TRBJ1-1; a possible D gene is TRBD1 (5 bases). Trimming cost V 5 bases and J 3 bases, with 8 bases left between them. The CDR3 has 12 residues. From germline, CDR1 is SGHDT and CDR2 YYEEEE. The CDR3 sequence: CASRRQYTEAFF. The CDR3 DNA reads TGTGCCAGCAGACGACAGTACACTGAAGCTTTCTTT.

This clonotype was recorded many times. The CDR3: CASKSGQTIYEQYF. CDR3 DNA: TGTGCCAGTAAAAGTGGACAGACTATCTACGAGCAGTACTTC. The chain is built from TRBV6-1 and TRBJ2-7, with D tentatively TRBD1 (6 bases). V gave up 9 bases and J gave up 3 bases, with 18 bases separating them. Germline V CDR1 and CDR2: MNHNS, SASEGT. This CDR3 has 14 amino acids.

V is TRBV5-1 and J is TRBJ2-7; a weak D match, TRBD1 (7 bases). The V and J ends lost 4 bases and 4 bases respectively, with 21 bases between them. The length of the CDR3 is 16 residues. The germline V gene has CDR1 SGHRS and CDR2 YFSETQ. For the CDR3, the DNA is TGCGCCAGCAGCCCTGGGGGTCCAGGGGGGCAATACGAGCAGTACTTC. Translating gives CASSPGGPGGQYEQYF.

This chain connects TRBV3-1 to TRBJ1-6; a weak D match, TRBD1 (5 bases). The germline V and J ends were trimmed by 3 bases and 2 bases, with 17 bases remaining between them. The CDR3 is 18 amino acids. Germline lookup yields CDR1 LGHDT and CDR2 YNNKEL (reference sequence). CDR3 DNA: TGTGCCAGCAGCCAGGGCGGGACTGGTTCGCCCTATAATTCACCCCTCCACTTT. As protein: CASSQGGTGSPYNSPLHF.

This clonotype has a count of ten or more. This CDR3 reads CSAREGASYEQYF. DNA of the CDR3: TGCAGTGCTAGAGAAGGGGCCTCCTACGAGCAGTACTTC. This chain connects TRBV20-1 to TRBJ2-7; the D gene is possibly TRBD1 (5 bases). V lost 0 bases and J lost 0, with 6 bases in between. The germline CDR1 and CDR2 sequences are DFQATT and SNEGSKA (reference sequence). The CDR3 loop spans 13 amino acids.

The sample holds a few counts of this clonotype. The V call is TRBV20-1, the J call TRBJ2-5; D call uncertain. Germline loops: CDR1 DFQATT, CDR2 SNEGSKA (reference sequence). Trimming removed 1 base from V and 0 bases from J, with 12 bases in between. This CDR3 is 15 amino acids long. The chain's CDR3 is CSARAYLQYQETQYF. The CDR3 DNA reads TGCAGTGCTAGAGCGTATCTCCAGTACCAAGAGACCCAGTACTTC.

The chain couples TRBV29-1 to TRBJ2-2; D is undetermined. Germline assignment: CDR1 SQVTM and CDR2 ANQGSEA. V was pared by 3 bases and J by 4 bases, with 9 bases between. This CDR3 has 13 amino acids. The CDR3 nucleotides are TGCAGCGTTGACCGGGCGGCCACCGGGGAGCTGTTTTTT. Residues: CSVDRAATGELFF.

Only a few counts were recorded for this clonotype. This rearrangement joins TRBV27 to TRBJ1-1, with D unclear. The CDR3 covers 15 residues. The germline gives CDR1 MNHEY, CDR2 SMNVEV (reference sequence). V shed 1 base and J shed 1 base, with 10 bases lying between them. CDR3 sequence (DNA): TGTGCCAGCAGTTTATTACAGTCGGGGAACACTGAAGCTTTCTTT. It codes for CASSLLQSGNTEAFF.

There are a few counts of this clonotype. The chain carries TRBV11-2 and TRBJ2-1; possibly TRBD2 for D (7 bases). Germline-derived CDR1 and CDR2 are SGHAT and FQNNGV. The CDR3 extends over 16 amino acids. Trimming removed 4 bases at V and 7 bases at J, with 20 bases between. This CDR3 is CASSSTRGAGLNEQFF. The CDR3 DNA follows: TGTGCCAGCAGCTCCACCCGGGGGGCCGGGTTAAATGAGCAGTTCTTC.

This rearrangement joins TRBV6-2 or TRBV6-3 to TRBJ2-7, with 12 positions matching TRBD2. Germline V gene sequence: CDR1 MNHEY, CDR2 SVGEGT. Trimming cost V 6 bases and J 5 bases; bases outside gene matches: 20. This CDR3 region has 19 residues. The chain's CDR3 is CASRTPLGLAGRDSNEQYF. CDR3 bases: TGTGCCAGCAGGACCCCACTTGGACTAGCGGGGAGGGATTCAAACGAGCAGTACTTC.

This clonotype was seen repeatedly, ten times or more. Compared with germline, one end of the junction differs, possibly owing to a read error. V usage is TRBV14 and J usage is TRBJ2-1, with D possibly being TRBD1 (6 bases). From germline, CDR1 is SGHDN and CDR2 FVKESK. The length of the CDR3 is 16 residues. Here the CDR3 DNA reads TGTGCCAGCAGCTTTGGGGGACATTATCCCTACAATGAACAGTTCTTC. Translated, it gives CASSFGGHYPYNEQFF. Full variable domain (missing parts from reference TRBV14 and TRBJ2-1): EAGVTQFPSHSVIEKGQTVTLRCDPISGHDNLYWYRRVMGKEIKFLLHFVKESKQDESGMPNNRFLAERTGGTYSTLKVQPAELEDSGVYFCASSFGGHYPYNEQFFGPGTRLTVL.